The 21 T cell receptor beta chains below were found in one sample sequenced in a study of blood T cell repertoires in COVID-19. Clones were read by immunoSEQ multiplex PCR, and TCRdb kept only the in-frame ones, dropping some. This sample carries about 160,000 clones, over 70% of them seen once, and the ten largest clones take around 5.1%. The sample was PBMCs or T cells enriched from blood (not recorded which). The receptors originated from a woman aged 35 to 49 with acute COVID-19.

The chain is built from TRBV5-1 and TRBJ1-2; D unresolved. The germline CDR1 and CDR2 sequences are SGHRS and YFSETQ. V lost 1 base to trimming and J lost 8 bases, with 18 bases between them. The CDR3 is 15 residues long. CDR3 bases: TGCGCCAGCAGCTTGTCTGTCGGAGGGAGAGGAGGCTACACCTTC. This sequence encodes CASSLSVGGRGGYTF.

The rearrangement uses TRBV24-1 and TRBJ2-2; the match to TRBD2 covers 11 bases. V was clipped by 7 bases and J by 6 bases; unmatched bases: 6. This CDR3 is built from 15 residues. Germline assignment: CDR1 KGHDR and CDR2 SFDVKD. The CDR3 sequence is CATRAGTSGPGELFF. The CDR3 DNA sequence: TGTGCCACCAGGGCCGGGACTAGCGGACCCGGGGAGCTGTTTTTT.

The rearrangement uses TRBV5-6 and TRBJ1-1, with D possibly matching TRBD1 (6 bases). CDR3 length equals 16 residues. V was cut by 4 bases and J by 3 bases, with 19 bases left in between. Germline V CDR1 and CDR2: SGHDT, YYEEEE. The DNA for the CDR3 is TGTGCCAGCAGCCCCATGCGAAAGGGGGATGACACTGAAGCTTTCTTT. It specifies CASSPMRKGDDTEAFF.

The chain is built from TRBV13 and TRBJ2-1; 9 positions agree with TRBD2. V gave up 4 bases and J gave up 8 bases; unmatched junction bases: 9. The length of the CDR3 is 15 residues. The germline V gene has CDR1 PRHDT and CDR2 FYEKMQ (reference sequence). The CDR3 reads CASSSLSGGRDEQFF. The CDR3 region has the DNA TGTGCCAGCAGCTCCCTCAGTGGCGGGAGGGATGAGCAGTTCTTC.

The CDR3 nucleotides read TGTGCCACCAGTGATCGATCCGACAGAAAAGAGACCCAGTACTTC. As protein: CATSDRSDRKETQYF. This sequence joins TRBV24-1 and TRBJ2-5, with a weak D call TRBD1 (5 bases). The CDR3 sequence is 15 residues long. Trimming stripped 3 bases from V and 3 bases from J, with 13 bases between. Germline assignment: CDR1 KGHDR and CDR2 SFDVKD.

The chain has TRBV24-1 and TRBJ2-5; 14 bases map to TRBD2. The CDR3 consists of 16 residues. Germline values: CDR1 KGHDR, CDR2 SFDVKD. V lost 4 bases to trimming and J lost 5 bases; unmatched junction nucleotides: 5. The CDR3 region is CATSEGLAGGRETQYF. CDR3 coding DNA: TGTGCCACCAGTGAAGGACTAGCGGGAGGCCGTGAGACCCAGTACTTC.

The chain combines TRBV11-2 with TRBJ1-1; D remains unclear. The germline CDR1 and CDR2 sequences are SGHAT and FQNNGV. Trimming took off 3 bases at V and 4 bases at J, with 9 bases between the two ends. The CDR3 is 13 amino acids. CDR3 coding DNA: TGTGCCAGCAGCTTGACCAGGTTCACTGAAGCTTTCTTT. Protein product: CASSLTRFTEAFF.

The chain is built from TRBV6-6 and TRBJ1-2; D is unclear. V was cut by 6 bases and J by 2 bases, with 7 bases left in between. Germline V gives CDR1 MNHNY, CDR2 SVGAGI (reference sequence). The CDR3 length is 12 residues. DNA for the CDR3: TGTGCCAGCAGGGCGGAGAACTATGGCTACACCTTC. This gives the protein CASRAENYGYTF.

The chain combines TRBV5-4 with TRBJ2-3; D possibly corresponds to TRBD1 (5 bases). Germline lookup yields CDR1 SGHNT and CDR2 YYREEE (reference sequence). CDR3 length: 14 residues. Trimming shortened V by 1 base and J by 6 bases, and 12 bases separated the two germline ends. CDR3 protein: CASSLYQGRDTQYF. As DNA, the CDR3 is TGTGCCAGCAGCTTGTACCAGGGTAGGGATACGCAGTATTTT.

The rearrangement uses TRBV18 and TRBJ2-1, with 11 bases fitting TRBD2. The CDR3 length is 15 residues. After removal of 6 bases from V and 9 bases from J, the junction contained 10 bases not matched to a gene. CDR1 and CDR2 from the germline V gene are KGHSH and LQKENI. This CDR3 is CASSLGLAGFSEQFF. The CDR3 nucleotides are TGTGCCAGCTCGCTCGGACTAGCGGGCTTTAGTGAGCAGTTCTTC. Full variable domain (outside the CDR3, taken from reference TRBV18 and TRBJ2-1): NAGVMQNPRHLVRRRGQEARLRCSPMKGHSHVYWYRQLPEEGLKFMVYLQKENIIDESGMPKERFSAEFPKEGPSILRIQQVVRGDSAAYFCASSLGLAGFSEQFFGPGTRLTVL.

The chain uses TRBV19 and TRBJ2-1; TRBD2 agrees at 11 bases. CDR1 and CDR2 (germline): LNHDA, SQIVND (reference sequence). V lost 4 bases to trimming and J lost 4 bases; unmatched junction nucleotides: 9. The CDR3 extends over 17 amino acids. The DNA of the CDR3 is TGTGCCAGTAGTAGAAGATCACTAGCGGGAGAATACAATGAGCAGTTCTTC. It specifies CASSRRSLAGEYNEQFF.

The rearrangement links TRBV2 to TRBJ1-1; 7 bases align to TRBD1. The trim removed 3 bases at V and 4 bases at J, leaving 8 bases unmatched. Germline CDR1 is SNHLY and CDR2 is FYNNEI. CDR3 length equals 15 residues. The chain's CDR3 is CASSENPRQGTEAFF. CDR3 coding DNA: TGTGCCAGCAGTGAGAACCCTCGACAGGGCACTGAAGCTTTCTTT.

This clone occurred once. CDR3: CASSPRDRGQTQYF. As DNA, the CDR3 is TGTGCCAGCAGCCCTAGGGACAGGGGGCAGACGCAGTATTTT. The chain recombines TRBV5-8 with TRBJ2-3, with 12 bases lining up with TRBD1. This CDR3 region has 14 residues. Germline trimming cut 4 bases from V and 9 bases from J; bases unmatched to any gene: 6. CDR1 is SGHTS and CDR2 is YDEGEE in the germline V gene. The variable domain in full, completed from reference TRBV5-8 and TRBJ2-3, reads EAGVTQSPTHLIKTRGQQATLRCSPISGHTSVYWYQQALGLGLQFLLWYDEGEERNRGNFPPRFSGRQFPNYSSELNVNALELEDSALYLCASSPRDRGQTQYFGPGTRLTVL.

This clone was found a few times. The rearrangement joins TRBV27 to TRBJ2-5, with TRBD2 identical over 9 bases. This CDR3 is built from 17 residues. CDR1 is MNHEY and CDR2 is SMNVEV in the germline V gene (reference sequence). Trimming took 6 bases from V and 3 from J; bases not matched to a gene: 14. CDR3 coding DNA: TGTGCCAGCAGCCCCCTTGGTGGGCAGCGGGAGGAAGAGACCCAGTACTTC. Protein sequence: CASSPLGGQREEETQYF.

The V gene is TRBV6-5, the J gene TRBJ1-2; tentatively, D is TRBD1 (5 bases). This CDR3 has 13 amino acids. The V and J ends lost 6 bases and 2 bases respectively, with 10 bases between them. Germline CDR1 is MNHEY and CDR2 is SVGAGI. The DNA for the CDR3 is TGTGCCAGCAGCCTAAGACAGAACTATGGCTACACCTTC. Amino acids: CASSLRQNYGYTF.

The chain joins TRBV5-4 to TRBJ2-5; TRBD1 matches at 7 bases. This CDR3 is built from 13 residues. The V gene's germline CDR1 is SGHNT and CDR2 YYREEE (reference sequence). V was clipped by 3 bases and J by 2 bases; unmatched bases: 1. The CDR3, as DNA: TGTGCCAGCAGCTCAGGGGGTCAAGAGACCCAGTACTTC. It is translated as CASSSGGQETQYF. The whole variable domain, filled in from reference TRBV5-4 and TRBJ2-5, reads ETGVTQSPTHLIKTRGQQVTLRCSSQSGHNTVSWYQQALGQGPQFIFQYYREEENGRGNFPPRFSGLQFPNYSSELNVNALELDDSALYLCASSSGGQETQYFGPGTRLLVL.

This chain uses TRBV4-1 with TRBJ2-3, with 12 bases identical to TRBD2. The CDR3 totals 19 residues. Unmatched junction bases numbered 8, after V lost 0 bases and J lost 1 base. CDR1 is MGHRA, CDR2 YSYEKL, per germline. CDR3 residues: CASSQEFGLAGWGTDTQYF. The CDR3 DNA sequence: TGCGCCAGCAGCCAAGAATTTGGACTAGCGGGATGGGGCACAGATACGCAGTATTTT.

V and J are TRBV4-1 and TRBJ2-1; tentatively, D is TRBD2 (5 bases). Germline values: CDR1 MGHRA, CDR2 YSYEKL. V shed 1 base and J shed 2 bases, with 6 bases lying between them. This CDR3 comprises 14 residues. CDR3 DNA sequence: TGCGCCAGCAGCCAAGGGAGGACCTACAATGAGCAGTTCTTC. This sequence encodes CASSQGRTYNEQFF.

CDR3 protein: CASSAYRENEQFF. As DNA, the CDR3 is TGTGCCAGTAGTGCCTACAGGGAAAATGAGCAGTTCTTC. The chain recombines TRBV19 with TRBJ2-1, with D perhaps TRBD1 (6 bases). Trimming pared 5 bases from V and 7 bases from J, leaving 12 bases between. Germline CDR1 is LNHDA and CDR2 is SQIVND (reference sequence). CDR3 length: 13 residues.

The sample holds one count of this clone. The chain links TRBV6-1 to TRBJ2-2; perhaps TRBD2 as D (5 bases). Per germline, CDR1 MNHNS and CDR2 SASEGT. The V end lost 2 bases, the J end lost 3 bases, and 7 bases lay between the germline ends. The CDR3 spans 14 residues. The CDR3 DNA reads as TGTGCCAGCAGTGAACGGGGAGACACCGGGGAGCTGTTTTTT. Encoded protein: CASSERGDTGELFF.

The chain combines TRBV7-6 with TRBJ1-1; possible D gene TRBD1, 5 bases. Germline CDR1 and CDR2: SGHVS and FNYEAQ. This CDR3 comprises 17 residues. Trimming cost V 2 bases and J 7 bases, with 23 bases left between them. The CDR3 sequence is CASSLFGGGFFDSEAFF. For the CDR3, the DNA is TGTGCCAGCAGCTTATTCGGGGGGGGGTTCTTCGATAGTGAAGCTTTCTTT.